Below are 13 T cell receptor beta chains sequenced from a single sample in a study of cytomegalovirus exposure and HLA in healthy donors. The PCR was carried out with 60 Vbeta primers and 13 Jbeta primers. Assay used: immunoSEQ multiplex PCR; TCRdb lists only in-frame clones, some missing. The data show roughly 200,000 clones, with more than 60% seen just once and 3.7% held by the top ten. The sequenced sample consisted of PBMCs. The origin of the receptors is an older woman in good health and CMV-seropositive.

The J gene is TRBJ2-7, the V gene TRBV4-2; 9 positions agree with TRBD2. V was pared by 0 bases and J by 7 bases, with 7 bases of the junction left unmatched. From germline, CDR1 is LGHNA and CDR2 YNFKEQ. The CDR3 length is 15 residues. CDR3 coding DNA: TGTGCCAGCAGCCAAGATACGCGGGGGGGACGGGAGCAGTACTTC. Translation: CASSQDTRGGREQYF.

V usage is TRBV25-1 and J usage is TRBJ1-4, with a tentative D call TRBD1 (5 bases). The CDR3 contains 18 residues. Trimming took off 4 bases at V and 7 bases at J, with 25 bases between the two ends. Germline loops: CDR1 MGHDK, CDR2 SYGVNS. CDR3 nucleotide sequence: TGTGCCAGCAGTGTCATCACCTGGGACTCCAAAAGGGGTGAAAAACTGTTTTTT. It is translated as CASSVITWDSKRGEKLFF.

V and J are TRBV6-5 and TRBJ1-5; possibly TRBD1 for D (6 bases). From germline, CDR1 is MNHEY and CDR2 SVGAGI. V was pared by 0 bases and J by 7 bases, with 13 bases between. The CDR3 sequence is 15 residues long. The CDR3 bases are TGTGCCAGCAGTTACTCGATCCAGGGGACACAGCCCCAGCATTTT. Encoded protein: CASSYSIQGTQPQHF.

V usage is TRBV5-4 and J usage is TRBJ2-1, with D hard to call. CDR3 size: 14 residues. V was pared by 4 bases and J by 2 bases, with 10 bases between. Germline V gene data show CDR1 as SGHNT and CDR2 as YYREEE (reference sequence). This chain's CDR3 is CASSPKLPYNEQFF. In nucleotides, the CDR3 is TGTGCCAGCAGCCCAAAACTCCCCTACAATGAGCAGTTCTTC.

The chain couples TRBV6-6 to TRBJ2-7; 8 positions match TRBD2. With 6 bases clipped from V and 6 bases from J, the junction kept 4 bases outside the gene matches. Germline CDR1 and CDR2: MNHNY and SVGAGI (reference sequence). This CDR3 is 12 amino acids long. The CDR3 reads CASSLGGGEQYF. The CDR3, as DNA: TGTGCCAGCAGCCTCGGGGGGGGCGAGCAGTACTTC.

This clone has more than one count but fewer than ten. V and J are TRBV7-6 and TRBJ2-3; TRBD1 is a possible D gene (5 bases). The CDR3 spans 14 residues. V was clipped by 5 bases and J by 6 bases, with 15 bases between them. In germline, CDR1 is SGHVS, CDR2 FNYEAQ. CDR3 sequence reads: CASSPQGSQDTQYF. CDR3 nucleotide sequence: TGTGCCAGCAGCCCTCAGGGATCTCAGGATACGCAGTATTTT.

The chain's CDR3 is CSVDSGGTGGLFF. The CDR3 DNA reads as TGCAGCGTTGATTCAGGGGGCACGGGTGGACTGTTTTTT. J is TRBJ2-2 and V is TRBV29-1, with 8 positions matching TRBD1. Looked up from germline, CDR1 is SQVTM and CDR2 is ANQGSEA. The CDR3 is 13 amino acids. V gave up 3 bases and J gave up 14 bases; unmatched junction bases: 11.

V gene TRBV2 combines with J gene TRBJ2-1; 7 bases line up with TRBD1. The CDR3 length is 12 residues. With V trimmed by 6 bases and J by 7 bases, 3 bases remained unmatched. Looked up from germline, CDR1 is SNHLY and CDR2 is FYNNEI. CDR3 in amino acids: CASRGQENEQFF. The DNA of the CDR3 is TGTGCCAGCAGAGGACAGGAAAATGAGCAGTTCTTC.

The V call is TRBV7-3, the J call TRBJ2-3; D not resolved. Germline V gene data show CDR1 as SGHTA and CDR2 as FQGTGA. This CDR3 spans 14 amino acids. V was pared by 5 bases and J by 0 bases, with 9 bases between. The CDR3 protein is CASSPYSSTDTQYF. The CDR3 nucleotides read TGTGCCAGCAGCCCCTACAGTAGCACAGATACGCAGTATTTT.

V and J are TRBV6-5 and TRBJ1-5, with 9 bases aligning to TRBD1. Germline CDR1 is MNHEY and CDR2 is SVGAGI. Trimming cost V 4 bases and J 4 bases; bases outside gene matches: 5. This CDR3 region has 15 residues. CDR3 in amino acids: CASSWDRDLNQPQHF. Here the CDR3 DNA reads TGTGCCAGCAGTTGGGACAGGGACCTAAATCAGCCCCAGCATTTT.

V and J are TRBV11-3 and TRBJ2-1; TRBD1 agrees at 11 bases. The ends lost 1 base at V and 8 bases at J; junction bases unmatched: 4. The CDR3 has 15 residues. Germline assignment: CDR1 SGHNT and CDR2 YENEEA. The CDR3 DNA follows: TGTGCCAGCAGCTTAGCCGGGACAGGGGGACATGAGCAGTTCTTC. The encoded protein is CASSLAGTGGHEQFF.

In its sample, this clone was seen a few times. The chain recombines TRBV5-8 with TRBJ2-3, with D unresolved. V gave up 1 base and J gave up 3 bases, with 6 bases separating them. CDR1 is SGHTS, CDR2 YDEGEE, per germline. The CDR3 contains 13 residues. The CDR3 here is CASSLPGTDTQYF. The CDR3 DNA reads TGTGCCAGCAGCTTGCCAGGTACAGATACGCAGTATTTT.

Concerning this clone itself: This specimen includes other DNA sequences encoding the same CDR3. This chain uses TRBV30 with TRBJ1-4; TRBD1 might be the D (6 bases). CDR3 size: 12 residues. Trimming took 4 bases from V and 8 from J, leaving 11 bases between them. Germline CDR1 and CDR2: GTSNPN and SVGIG (reference sequence). CDR3 bases: TGTGCCTGGACAGGGGCTGGCGAAAAACTGTTTTTT. This encodes CAWTGAGEKLFF.